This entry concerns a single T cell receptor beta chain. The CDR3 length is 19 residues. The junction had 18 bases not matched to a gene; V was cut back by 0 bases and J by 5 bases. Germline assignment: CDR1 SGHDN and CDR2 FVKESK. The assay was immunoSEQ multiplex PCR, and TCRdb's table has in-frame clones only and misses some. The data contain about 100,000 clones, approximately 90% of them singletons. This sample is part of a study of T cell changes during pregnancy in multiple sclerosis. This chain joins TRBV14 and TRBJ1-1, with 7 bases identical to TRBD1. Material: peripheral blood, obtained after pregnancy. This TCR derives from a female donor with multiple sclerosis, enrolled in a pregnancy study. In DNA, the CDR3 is TGTGCCAGCAGCCAAGATTCTCCGGGCAGGGGGAAAGTAGGGACTGAAGCTTTCTTT. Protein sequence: CASSQDSPGRGKVGTEAFF.